The 8 T cell receptor beta chains below were found in one sample sequenced in a study of CD8 T cells in ankylosing spondylitis. Via MiXCR, TCRdb re-called the 5' RACE reads, giving one row per CDR3 protein. The sample lists some 300,000 distinct CDR3 sequences; around 21% were seen once. Sample: blood, either unsorted or a sorted T cell fraction (not recorded which). These receptor sequences come from a female donor with ankylosing spondylitis or in good health (not recorded which).

This clonotype was seen a few times. V and J are TRBV18 and TRBJ1-1, with D hard to call. Germline V CDR1 and CDR2: KGHSH, LQKENI. CDR3 length: 13 amino acids. The ends were cut back, 6 bases at V and 8 bases at J, with 16 bases in the middle. The CDR3 reads CASSMGWNAEAFF. Here the CDR3 DNA reads TGTGCCAGCTCGATGGGGTGGAATGCAGAAGCTTTCTTT.

The gene calls are TRBV29-1 and TRBJ2-5, with D possibly TRBD1 on 5 matching bases. V was trimmed by 4 bases and J by 1 base, leaving 13 bases between them. Germline V gives CDR1 SQVTM, CDR2 ANQGSEA. The CDR3 contains 14 residues. CDR3 in DNA: TGCAGCGTTGCCCAAACAGGAGTCCAAGAGACCCAGTACTTC. Its translation: CSVAQTGVQETQYF.

In this sample, this clonotype turned up many times. The chain combines TRBV10-2 with TRBJ1-5; D not resolved. The CDR3 is 14 residues long. V lost 0 bases and J lost 7, with 10 bases in between. The germline gives CDR1 WSHSY, CDR2 SAAADI. This CDR3 is CASSESGTGQPQHF. The CDR3 bases are TGCGCCAGCAGTGAGTCGGGTACGGGGCAGCCCCAGCATTTT.

This chain joins TRBV20-1 and TRBJ2-7; 8 nucleotides align to TRBD2. V lost 5 bases, J lost 3 bases, and 15 bases stayed unmatched. Germline CDR1 reads DFQATT; CDR2 reads SNEGSKA (reference sequence). The CDR3 spans 16 residues. CDR3: CSAPMLRAGGLYEQYF. The CDR3, as DNA: TGCAGTGCTCCCATGCTACGGGCGGGGGGACTCTACGAGCAGTACTTC.

This clonotype appeared many times. The chain combines TRBV6-5 with TRBJ2-3; possibly TRBD2 for D (6 bases). The CDR3 is 15 amino acids. CDR1 is MNHEY and CDR2 is SVGAGI in the germline V gene. Between the trimmed V and J ends, which lost 0 bases and 1 base, there was a span of 8 bases. CDR3 bases: TGTGCCAGCAGTTACTCGCTAGCGCGCACAGATACGCAGTATTTT. Encoded protein: CASSYSLARTDTQYF.

This clonotype was detected only a few times. The J gene is TRBJ2-7, the V gene TRBV7-2, with TRBD2 matching 10 bases. With V trimmed by 5 bases and J by 0 bases, 7 bases remained unmatched. CDR1 is SGHTA and CDR2 is FQGNSA in the germline V gene. This CDR3 region has 16 residues. CDR3 DNA sequence: TGTGCCAGCAGCAGCGGACTAGCGGCCAGCTCCTACGAGCAGTACTTC. This sequence encodes CASSSGLAASSYEQYF. The entire variable domain, with the rest obtained from reference TRBV7-2 and TRBJ2-7, is as follows: GAGVSQSPSNKVTEKGKDVELRCDPISGHTALYWYRQSLGQGLEFLIYFQGNSAPDKSGLPSDRFSAERTGGSVSTLTIQRTQQEDSAVYLCASSSGLAASSYEQYFGPGTRLTVT.

This clonotype was detected only a few times. This chain connects TRBV29-1 to TRBJ2-7, with 9 nucleotides matching TRBD1. V lost 5 bases, J lost 7 bases, and 9 bases stayed unmatched. The germline V gene encodes CDR1 SQVTM and CDR2 ANQGSEA. This CDR3 has 13 residues. The CDR3 DNA reads as TGCAGCGTTACCGGGACAGGGTCTTTAGAGCAGTACTTC. Translating gives CSVTGTGSLEQYF.

This chain uses TRBV13 with TRBJ2-1; D unclear. There are 16 residues in the CDR3. V lost 5 bases and J lost 4, with 18 bases in between. Germline CDR1 is PRHDT and CDR2 is FYEKMQ (reference sequence). In DNA, the CDR3 is TGTGCCAGCAGCCCCCGCCCGGGTTTCGGGTACAATGAGCAGTTCTTC. It codes for CASSPRPGFGYNEQFF.